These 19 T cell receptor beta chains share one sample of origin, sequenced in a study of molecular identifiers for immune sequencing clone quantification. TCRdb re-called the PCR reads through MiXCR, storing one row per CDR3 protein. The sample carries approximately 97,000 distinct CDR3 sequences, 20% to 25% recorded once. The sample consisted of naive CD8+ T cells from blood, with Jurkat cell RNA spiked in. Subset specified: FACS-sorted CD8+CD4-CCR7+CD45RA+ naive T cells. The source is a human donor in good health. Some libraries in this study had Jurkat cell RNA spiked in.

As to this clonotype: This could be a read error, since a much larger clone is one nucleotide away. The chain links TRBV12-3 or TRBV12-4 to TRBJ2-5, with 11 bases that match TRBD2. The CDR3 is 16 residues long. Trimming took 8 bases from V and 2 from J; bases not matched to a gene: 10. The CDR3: CASGATGTSGQETQYF. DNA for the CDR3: TGTGCCAGCGGTGCGACCGGGACTAGCGGACAAGAGACCCAGTACTTC.

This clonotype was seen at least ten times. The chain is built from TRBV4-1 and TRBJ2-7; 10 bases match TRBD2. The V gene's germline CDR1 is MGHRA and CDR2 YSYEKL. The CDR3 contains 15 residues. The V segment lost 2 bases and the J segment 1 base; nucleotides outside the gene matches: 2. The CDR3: CASSQPAGGSYEQYF. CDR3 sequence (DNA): TGCGCCAGCAGCCAACCAGCGGGGGGGTCCTACGAGCAGTACTTC.

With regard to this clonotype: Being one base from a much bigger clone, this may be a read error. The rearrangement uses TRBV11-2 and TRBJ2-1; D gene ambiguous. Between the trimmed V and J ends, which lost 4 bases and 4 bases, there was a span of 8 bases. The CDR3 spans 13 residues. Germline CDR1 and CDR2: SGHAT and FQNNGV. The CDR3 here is CASSSPRYNEQFF. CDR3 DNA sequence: TGTGCCAGCAGCTCCCCCCGATACAATGAGCAGTTCTTC.

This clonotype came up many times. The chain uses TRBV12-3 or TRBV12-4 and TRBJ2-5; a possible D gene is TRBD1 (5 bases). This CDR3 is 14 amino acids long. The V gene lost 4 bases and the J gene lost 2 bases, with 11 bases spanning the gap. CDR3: CASSSPGWQETQYF. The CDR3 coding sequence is TGTGCCAGCAGTTCCCCAGGGTGGCAAGAGACCCAGTACTTC.

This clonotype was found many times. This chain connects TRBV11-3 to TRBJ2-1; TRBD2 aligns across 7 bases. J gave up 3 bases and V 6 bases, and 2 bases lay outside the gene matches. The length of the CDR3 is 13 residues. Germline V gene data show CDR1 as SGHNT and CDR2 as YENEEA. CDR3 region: CASRGGIYNEQFF. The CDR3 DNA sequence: TGTGCCAGCAGGGGAGGGATCTACAATGAGCAGTTCTTC.

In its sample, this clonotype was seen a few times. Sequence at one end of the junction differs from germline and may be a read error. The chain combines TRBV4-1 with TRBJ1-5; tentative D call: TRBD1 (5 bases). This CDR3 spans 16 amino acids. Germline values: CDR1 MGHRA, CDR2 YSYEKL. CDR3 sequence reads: CAGSPIEQGRNQPQHF. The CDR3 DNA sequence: TGCGCCGGCAGCCCCATAGAGCAGGGCCGGAATCAGCCCCAGCATTTT.

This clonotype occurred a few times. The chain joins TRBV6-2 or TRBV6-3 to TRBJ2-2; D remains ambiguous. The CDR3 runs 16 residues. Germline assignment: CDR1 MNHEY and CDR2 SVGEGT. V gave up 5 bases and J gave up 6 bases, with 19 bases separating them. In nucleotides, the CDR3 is TGTGCCAGCAGTGCCGACAAAGAGCTCGTAGCCGGGGAGCTGTTTTTT. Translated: CASSADKELVAGELFF.

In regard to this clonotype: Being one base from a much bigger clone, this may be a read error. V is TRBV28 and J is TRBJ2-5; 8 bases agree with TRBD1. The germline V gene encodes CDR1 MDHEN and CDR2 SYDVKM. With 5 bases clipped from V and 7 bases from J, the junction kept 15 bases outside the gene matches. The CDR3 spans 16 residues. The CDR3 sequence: CASSHRQGIFSGTQYF. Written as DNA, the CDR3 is TGTGCCAGCAGTCATCGACAGGGGATTTTTTCAGGGACCCAGTACTTC.

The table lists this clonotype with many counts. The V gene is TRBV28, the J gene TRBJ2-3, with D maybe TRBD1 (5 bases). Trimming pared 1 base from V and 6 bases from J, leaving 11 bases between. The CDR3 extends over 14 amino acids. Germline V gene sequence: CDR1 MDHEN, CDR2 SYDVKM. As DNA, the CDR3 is TGTGCCAGCAGTTTATTAAGGGGAAGTGATACGCAGTATTTT. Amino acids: CASSLLRGSDTQYF.

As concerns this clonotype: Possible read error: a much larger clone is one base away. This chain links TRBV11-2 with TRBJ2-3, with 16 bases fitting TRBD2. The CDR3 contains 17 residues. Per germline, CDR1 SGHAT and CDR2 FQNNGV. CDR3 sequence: CASSPGTSGRGTATQYF. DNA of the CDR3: TGTGCCAGCAGCCCCGGGACTAGCGGGAGGGGCACAGCTACGCAGTATTTT.

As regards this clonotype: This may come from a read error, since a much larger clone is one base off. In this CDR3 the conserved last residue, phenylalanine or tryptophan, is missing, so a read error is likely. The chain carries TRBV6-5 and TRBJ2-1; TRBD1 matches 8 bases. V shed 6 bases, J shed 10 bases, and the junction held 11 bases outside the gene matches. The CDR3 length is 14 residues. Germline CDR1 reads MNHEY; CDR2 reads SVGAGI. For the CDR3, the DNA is TGTGCCAGCAGCCTTGGACAGGGAAAGGGAGAGCAGTTCTCC. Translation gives CASSLGQGKGEQFS.

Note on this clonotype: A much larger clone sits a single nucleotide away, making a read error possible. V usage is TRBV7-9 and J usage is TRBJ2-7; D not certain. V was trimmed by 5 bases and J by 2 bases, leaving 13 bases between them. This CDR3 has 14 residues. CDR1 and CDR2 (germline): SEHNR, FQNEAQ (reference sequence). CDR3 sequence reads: CASSLSESTYEQYF. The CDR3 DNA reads TGTGCCAGCAGCCTAAGCGAGAGTACCTACGAGCAGTACTTC.

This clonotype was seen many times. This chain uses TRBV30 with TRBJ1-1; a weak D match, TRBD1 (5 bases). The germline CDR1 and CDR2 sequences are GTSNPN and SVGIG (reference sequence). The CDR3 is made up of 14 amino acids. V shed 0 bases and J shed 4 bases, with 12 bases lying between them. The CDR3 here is CAWSVAGGTTEAFF. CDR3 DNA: TGTGCCTGGAGTGTGGCGGGAGGGACCACTGAAGCTTTCTTT.

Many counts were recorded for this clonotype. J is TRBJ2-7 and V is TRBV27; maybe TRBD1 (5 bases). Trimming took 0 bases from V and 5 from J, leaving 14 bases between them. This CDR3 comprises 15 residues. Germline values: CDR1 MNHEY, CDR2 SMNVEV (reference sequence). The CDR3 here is CASSLSGGMGHEQYF. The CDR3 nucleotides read TGTGCCAGCAGTTTATCGGGCGGCATGGGGCACGAGCAGTACTTC.

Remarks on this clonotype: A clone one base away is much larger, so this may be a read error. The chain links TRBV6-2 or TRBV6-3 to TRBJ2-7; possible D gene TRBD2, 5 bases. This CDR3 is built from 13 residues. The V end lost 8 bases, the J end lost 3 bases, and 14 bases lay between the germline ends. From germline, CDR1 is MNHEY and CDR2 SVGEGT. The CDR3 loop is CASGPRDNYEQYF. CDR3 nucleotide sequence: TGTGCCAGCGGTCCCCGGGATAACTACGAGCAGTACTTC.

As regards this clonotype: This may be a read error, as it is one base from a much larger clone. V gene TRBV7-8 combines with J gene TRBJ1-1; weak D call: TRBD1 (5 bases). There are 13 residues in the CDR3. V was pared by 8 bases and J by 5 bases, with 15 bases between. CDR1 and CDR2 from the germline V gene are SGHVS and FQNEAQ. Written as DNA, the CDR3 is TGTGCCAGCGGCCGGGACTATGGAACTGAAGCTTTCTTT. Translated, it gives CASGRDYGTEAFF. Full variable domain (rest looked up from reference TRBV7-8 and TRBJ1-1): GAGVSQSPRYKVAKRGQDVALRCDPISGHVSLFWYQQALGQGPEFLTYFQNEAQLDKSGLPSDRFFAERPEGSVSTLKIQRTQQEDSAVYLCASGRDYGTEAFFGQGTRLTVV.

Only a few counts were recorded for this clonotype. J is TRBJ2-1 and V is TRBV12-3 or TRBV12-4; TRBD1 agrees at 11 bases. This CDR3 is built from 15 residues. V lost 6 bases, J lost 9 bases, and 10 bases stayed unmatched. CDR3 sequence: CASSPGTGGGAEQFF. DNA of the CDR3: TGTGCCAGCAGCCCTGGGACAGGGGGGGGTGCTGAGCAGTTCTTC.

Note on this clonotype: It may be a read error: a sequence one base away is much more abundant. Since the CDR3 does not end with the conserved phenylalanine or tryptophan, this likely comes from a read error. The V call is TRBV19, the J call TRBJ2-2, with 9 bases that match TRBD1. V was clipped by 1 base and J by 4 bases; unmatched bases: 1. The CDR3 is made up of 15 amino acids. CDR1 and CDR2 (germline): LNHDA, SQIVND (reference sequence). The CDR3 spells CASSIGTGATGELFL. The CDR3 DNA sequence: TGTGCCAGTAGTATAGGGACAGGGGCCACCGGGGAGCTGTTTCTT.

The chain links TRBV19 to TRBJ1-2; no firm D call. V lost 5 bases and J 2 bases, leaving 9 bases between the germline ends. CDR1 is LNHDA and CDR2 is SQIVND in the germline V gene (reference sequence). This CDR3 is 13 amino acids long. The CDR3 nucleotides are TGTGCCAGTAGTGTTCGGAGCAACTATGGCTACACCTTC. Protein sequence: CASSVRSNYGYTF.